The clone carrying this T cell receptor beta chain was picked up a small number of times. Antigen specificity is unknown. The record originates from a study of T-cell memory formation after mild COVID-19. Whole-study findings and limits: Contracting CD8+ clones were enriched in EMRA, CD4+ mainly in CM and EM.

TCRdb itself ran the 5' RACE reads through MiXCR, one entry per CDR3 protein. The repertoire includes 140,000 to 150,000 distinct CDR3 sequences, almost 25% of them detected once, and about 24% sits in the top ten. The CDR3 has 15 amino acids. Trimming took 0 bases from V and 4 from J, leaving 13 bases between them. The V gene's germline CDR1 is SEHNR and CDR2 FQNEAQ (reference sequence). The receptor was derived from an adult woman who had mild COVID-19 (a few samples of this study predate the infection). Cell type and time point are not known. Sequencing was done on a sample of PBMCs or a T cell subset sorted from them (not recorded which). The genes are TRBV7-9 and TRBJ2-7; TRBD2 might be the D (6 bases). CDR3 loop: CASSLASVGGYEQYF. CDR3 nucleotide sequence: TGTGCCAGCAGCTTAGCGAGTGTGGGGGGATACGAGCAGTACTTC. Drawing the rest from reference TRBV7-9 and TRBJ2-7, the complete variable domain is DTGVSQNPRHKITKRGQNVTFRCDPISEHNRLYWYRQTLGQGPEFLTYFQNEAQLEKSRLLSDRFSAERPKGSFSTLEIQRTEQGDSAMYLCASSLASVGGYEQYFGPGTRLTVT.